This TCR beta chain is from a study of blood T cell repertoires in COVID-19. Germline V gene data show CDR1 as LGHDT and CDR2 as YNNKEL (reference sequence). The CDR3 spans 14 residues. V was pared by 1 base and J by 10 bases, with 11 bases between. The method was immunoSEQ multiplex PCR; TCRdb's version includes in-frame clones alone and lacks a portion of them. Of about 250,000 clones listed, more than 70% are singletons. There are a few counts of this clone. The sample comprised peripheral blood. V gene TRBV3-1 (or the pseudogene TRBV3-2) combines with J gene TRBJ1-6, with a tentative D call TRBD1 (5 bases). The sequence was obtained from a woman older than 75 with COVID-19, enrolled during active disease. DNA for the CDR3: TGTGCCAGCAGCCAAGCGGGGGAGGGCTCACCCCTCCACTTT. Translating it yields CASSQAGEGSPLHF.